This entry concerns a single TCR beta chain. V shed 7 bases and J shed 7 bases, with 19 bases lying between them. Germline CDR1 and CDR2: SGHDN and FVKESK. The CDR3 contains 14 residues. An absence of ophthalmopathy progression within 18 months meant stable Graves' hyperthyroidism. For the diagnoses, clinical symptoms, serum thyroxine and TRAb, thyroid ultrasound and orbital computed tomography were used. Cells are PBMCs isolated from about 10 ml of fresh blood. TCR beta CDR3 regions were amplified from RNA. Researchers ran a first-round RT-PCR on the TCR CDR3 using the HTBI primer set. TCRdb re-derived calls from the multiplex PCR reads in MiXCR, one entry per CDR3 protein. The table records hundreds of thousands of distinct CDR3 sequences, 35% to 40% of them present only once. The data were taken from a study of T cells in Graves' hyperthyroidism and ophthalmopathy. Study at large: Blood from the periphery was taken at initial diagnosis, before any treatment.

Sequencing was carried out using blood. This TCR was sampled from a young man with Graves' hyperthyroidism. The V and J genes are TRBV14 and TRBJ1-2; TRBD1 might be the D (6 bases). CDR3: CASKGTSGTFGYTF. In DNA, the CDR3 is TGTGCCAGCAAGGGGACTAGCGGGACATTTGGCTACACCTTC.